This T cell receptor beta chain was sequenced during a study of cytomegalovirus exposure and HLA in healthy donors. The CDR3 spans 14 residues. Trimming stripped 3 bases from V and 8 bases from J, with 13 bases between. The germline V gene encodes CDR1 SNHLY and CDR2 FYNNEI. Measured with immunoSEQ multiplex PCR; TCRdb has only the in-frame clones, and not every one. The sample shows roughly 110,000 clones, roughly 90% of them seen only once. This clonotype originated in a woman between 18 and 29 years old in good health and CMV-seropositive. Material: PBMCs. The chain employs TRBV2 and TRBJ1-4; a possible D gene is TRBD1 (6 bases). Here the CDR3 reads CASSDLGAVEKLFF. As DNA, the CDR3 is TGTGCCAGCAGTGATTTGGGGGCCGTAGAAAAACTGTTTTTT.